This TCR beta chain was found in a study of vaccination and CD4 T cells after COVID-19. As for the study in general: Post-vaccine sampling followed dose two by a median roughly 70 days (range 14 to 241). The control cultures got either a CEFX pool, an HIV-1 Nef pool, or no peptide at all.

In its sample, this clonotype was seen a few times. The target antigen is unknown. The Oncomine TCR Beta short-read assay was applied to DNA of cultured CD4+ T cells. TCRdb used MiXCR to reprocess the PCR reads, holding one entry per CDR3 protein. The table has more than 10,000 distinct CDR3 sequences, roughly 23% seen once. This CDR3 spans 15 amino acids. CDR1 is DFQATT and CDR2 is SNEGSKA in the germline V gene (reference sequence). Treatment described: approximately nine-day PBMC culture with coronavirus spike peptide pools or control peptides (ViraFEST assay). The TCR sequence derives from a human donor who had recovered from COVID-19. This chain connects TRBV20-1 to TRBJ2-7, with 9 bases matching TRBD1. The source material was CD4+ T cells from blood, cultured in vitro, sampled after SARS-CoV-2 vaccination. The CDR3 region has the DNA TGCAGCGCTCCCCAAAGGGGACAGGGTTCCTACGAGCAGTACTTC. Protein product: CSAPQRGQGSYEQYF.